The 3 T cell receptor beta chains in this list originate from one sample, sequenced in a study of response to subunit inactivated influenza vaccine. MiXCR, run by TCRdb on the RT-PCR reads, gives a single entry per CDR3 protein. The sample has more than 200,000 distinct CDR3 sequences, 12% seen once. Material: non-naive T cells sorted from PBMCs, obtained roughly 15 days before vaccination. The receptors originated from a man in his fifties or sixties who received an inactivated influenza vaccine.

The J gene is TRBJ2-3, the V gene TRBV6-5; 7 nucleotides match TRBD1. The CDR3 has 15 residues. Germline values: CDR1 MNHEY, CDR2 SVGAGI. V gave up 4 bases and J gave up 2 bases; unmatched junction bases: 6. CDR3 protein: CASSLTGFYTDTQYF. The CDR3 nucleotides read TGTGCCAGCAGTTTGACAGGGTTCTACACAGATACGCAGTATTTT.

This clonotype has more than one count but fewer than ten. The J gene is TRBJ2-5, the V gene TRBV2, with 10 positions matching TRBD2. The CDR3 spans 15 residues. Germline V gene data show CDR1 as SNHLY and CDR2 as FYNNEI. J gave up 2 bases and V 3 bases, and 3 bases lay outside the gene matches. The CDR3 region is CASSDRAGGQETQYF. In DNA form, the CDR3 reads TGTGCCAGCAGTGATCGAGCGGGAGGGCAAGAGACCCAGTACTTC. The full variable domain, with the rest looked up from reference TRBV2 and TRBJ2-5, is EPEVTQTPSHQVTQMGQEVILRCVPISNHLYFYWYRQILGQKVEFLVSFYNNEISEKSEIFDDQFSVERPDGSNFTLKIRSTKLEDSAMYFCASSDRAGGQETQYFGPGTRLLVL.

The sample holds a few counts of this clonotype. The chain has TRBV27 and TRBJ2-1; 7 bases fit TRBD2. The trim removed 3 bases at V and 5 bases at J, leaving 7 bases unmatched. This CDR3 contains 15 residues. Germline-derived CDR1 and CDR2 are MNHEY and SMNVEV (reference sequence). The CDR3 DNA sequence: TGTGCCAGCAGTTTGTGGGGGACTAAAAACAATGAGCAGTTCTTC. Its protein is CASSLWGTKNNEQFF.